The T cell receptor (beta chain) under discussion was sequenced for a study of cytomegalovirus exposure and HLA in healthy donors. As for the study in general: The platform used for the approximately 130 validation repertoires matched that of the approximately 670 first-cohort repertoires, a later analysis reported.

Per the germline V gene, CDR1 is SSHAT and CDR2 is FNYEAQ (reference sequence). Trimming stripped 7 bases from V and 0 bases from J, with 15 bases between. This CDR3 region has 16 residues. The study's findings and limits: Most TCR sequences were seen very rarely across donors, but some public TCRs occurred in many. Cytomegalovirus-associated status was assigned to about 150 TCR beta chains.

The roughly 120-subject validation cohort, separate from the approximately 670-subject first cohort, included the donors. As to this clone: No antigen is known for it.

Some clones are missing from TCRdb's copy, which holds only in-frame ones; the method was immunoSEQ multiplex PCR. The sample comprises some 320,000 clones, 87% of which are singletons, and approximately 1.2% rests with the top ten. Sequenced: PBMCs. The chain joins TRBV7-7 to TRBJ2-2; unclear D gene. This clonotype was sampled from a woman younger than 45 in good health and CMV-seropositive. The DNA for the CDR3 is TGTGCCAGCAAACCGGAAGACCCCCCGAACACCGGGGAGCTGTTTTTT. This translates into CASKPEDPPNTGELFF.